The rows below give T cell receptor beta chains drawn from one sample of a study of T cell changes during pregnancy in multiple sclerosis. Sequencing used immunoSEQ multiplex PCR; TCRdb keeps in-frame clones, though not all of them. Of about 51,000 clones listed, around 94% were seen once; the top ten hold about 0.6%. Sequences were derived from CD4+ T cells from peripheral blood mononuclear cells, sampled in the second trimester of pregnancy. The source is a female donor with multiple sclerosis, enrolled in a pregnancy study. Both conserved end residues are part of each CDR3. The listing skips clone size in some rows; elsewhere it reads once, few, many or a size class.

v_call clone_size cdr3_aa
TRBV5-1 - CASSSGLAGQETQYF
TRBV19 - CASSIEQGLSSPLHF
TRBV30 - CAWSSGGGEKLFF
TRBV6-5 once CASSYPGTPNTEAFF
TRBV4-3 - CASSQDLGEGRVQHF
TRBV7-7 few CASSLAAGLAGGIGEQFF
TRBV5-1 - CASSLEGQGAEKLFF
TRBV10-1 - CASSEVPSGANVLTF
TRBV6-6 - CASSYSGGRNEKLFF
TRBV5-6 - CASSLGQGATNEKLFF
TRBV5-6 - CASSWLGTGVSGANVLTF
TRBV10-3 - CAISDRGETQYF
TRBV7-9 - CASSLGLAIDTQYF
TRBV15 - CATSRDPGEKLFF
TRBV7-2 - CASSLGHTDTQYF
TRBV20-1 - CSAAGVNEQFF
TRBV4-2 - CASSQDPPSGSGSTNEKLFF
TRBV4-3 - CASSQELGAVYGYTF
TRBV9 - CASSVGGANNSPLHF
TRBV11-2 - CASSLDRGDTQYF
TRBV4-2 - CASSQALAGGQGEQFF
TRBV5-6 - CASSLVLNEKLFF
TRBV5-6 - CASSLGQGAKNTEAFF
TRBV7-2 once CASSLDSYTEAFF
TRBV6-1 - CASSEPEQPNYGYTF
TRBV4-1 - CASSYGYEQYF
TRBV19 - CASSISRRGGNSPLHF
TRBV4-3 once CASSQVSRLSSYNEQFF
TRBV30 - CAWREPGQFTDTQYF
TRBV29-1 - CSVLKGPRGKETQYF
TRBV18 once CASSLYRDMETQYF
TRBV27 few CASSMTGMNTEAFF
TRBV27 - CASKEQGAPLEAFF